This TCR beta chain comes out of a study of siplizumab effects on memory and regulatory T cells. Study-level findings and limits: Just a small share of alloreactive clones was traced back to unstimulated subsets.

Comments on this clone: Its antigen remains unidentified.

Approximately 10^5 TCR templates were measured in each sample. Some clones are missing from TCRdb's copy, which holds only in-frame ones; the method was immunoSEQ multiplex PCR. The sample includes about 100,000 clones, 75% to 95% of them seen just once. J lost 4 bases, V lost 2 bases, and 1 base had no gene match. CDR3 size: 14 residues. Germline CDR1 and CDR2: ENHRY and SYGVKD. The genes are TRBV10-3 and TRBJ1-5; 8 bases map to TRBD1. Sample: CD4+ T cells sorted from blood. The clonotype was recovered from a human donor in good health. CDR3 protein: CAISEGQGNQPQHF. DNA of the CDR3: TGTGCCATCAGTGAGGGACAGGGAAATCAGCCCCAGCATTTT.